This T cell receptor beta chain was observed in a study of shared clonotypes between healthy human individuals. Overall study: The composition of the donors was a couple of women and a few men aged 18 to 49. Per donor, CD8 memory used one plate, CD8 naive used two, CD4 memory used three and CD4 naive used three.

This CDR3 is 15 amino acids long. Trimming removed 5 bases at V and 4 bases at J, with 15 bases between. The germline V gene encodes CDR1 SGHTA and CDR2 FQGNSA. The assay used deep level. Sequencing was performed with immunoSEQ multiplex PCR; in TCRdb, only in-frame clones are kept and a portion is missing. The profile covers 1.5 million to 2.5 million clones, with around 96% appearing a single time and 0.9% to 1.5% taken by the ten largest. In the naive CD8 group, cells lacked CD45RO and were positively selected for CCR7, so terminally differentiated effector memory CD45RA+ cells were left out. Everyone who donated was a Caucasian adult who lived in Nashville, Tennessee.

The chain links TRBV7-2 to TRBJ1-5; D not resolved. Sequenced material: naive CD8+ T cells sorted from blood. This TCR came from a man in his late teens or twenties in good health. As DNA, the CDR3 is TGTGCCAGCAGCCCATGGGCAGAGGGAAATCAGCCCCAGCATTTT. Translated: CASSPWAEGNQPQHF.